The present TCR beta chain was sequenced within a study of patients and donors after allogeneic stem cell transplantation. TCRdb fed the RT-PCR reads into MiXCR, producing one record per CDR3 protein. The repertoire holds about a million distinct CDR3 sequences, with more than 15% as singletons. This clonotype was seen more than once but under ten times. Sequenced: blood, either unsorted or a sorted T cell fraction (not recorded which). The TCR comes from a human donor who was either an allogeneic HSCT recipient or a stem cell or donor lymphocyte infusion donor (not recorded which). It is not recorded whose cells these are; they may come from a transplant donor.

CDR3 bases: TGTGCCATCGGTAATCTGGCTAGCGGGAGTAAATACAATGAGCAGTTCTTC. Translating it yields CAIGNLASGSKYNEQFF. The chain recombines TRBV10-3 with TRBJ2-1, with TRBD2 matching over 10 bases. The germline V gene encodes CDR1 ENHRY and CDR2 SYGVKD. Germline trimming cut 8 bases from V and 4 bases from J; bases unmatched to any gene: 14. CDR3 size: 17 residues.